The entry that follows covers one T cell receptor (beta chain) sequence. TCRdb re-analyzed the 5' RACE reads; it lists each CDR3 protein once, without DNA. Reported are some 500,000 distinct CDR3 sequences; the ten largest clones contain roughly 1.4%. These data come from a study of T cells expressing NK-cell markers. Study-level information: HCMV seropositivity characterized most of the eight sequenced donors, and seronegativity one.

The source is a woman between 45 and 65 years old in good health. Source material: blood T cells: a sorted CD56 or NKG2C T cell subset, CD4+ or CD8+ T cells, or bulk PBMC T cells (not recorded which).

The CDR3 loop is CASSTFRTSSSYNEQFF. The chain links TRBV12-3 or TRBV12-4 to TRBJ2-1; TCRdb's D call of TRBD2 is untestable without DNA. The CDR3 runs 17 residues.